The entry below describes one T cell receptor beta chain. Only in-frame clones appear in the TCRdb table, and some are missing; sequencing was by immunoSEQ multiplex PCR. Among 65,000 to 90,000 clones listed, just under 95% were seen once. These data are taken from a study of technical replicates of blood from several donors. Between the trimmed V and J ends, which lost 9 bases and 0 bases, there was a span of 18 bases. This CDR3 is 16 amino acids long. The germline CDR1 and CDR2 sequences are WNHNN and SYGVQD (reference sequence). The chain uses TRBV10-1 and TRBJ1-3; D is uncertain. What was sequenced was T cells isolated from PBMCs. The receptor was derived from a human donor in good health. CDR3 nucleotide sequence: TGCGCCAGTGCTCGAGAGAAGCCCCTCTCTGGAAACACCATATATTTT. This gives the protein CASAREKPLSGNTIYF.